The 5 T cell receptor beta chains given below trace back to one sample, sequenced in a study of OX40 agonist ivuxolimab in advanced cancers. The protocol was immunoSEQ multiplex PCR, while the TCRdb copy is restricted to in-frame clones and leaves out a portion. Among about 79,000 clones listed, around 92% were seen once. The sequences come from CD4+ or CD8+ T cells sorted from blood, collected in a trial of the OX40 agonist ivuxolimab. Receptors originate from an adult with an advanced solid tumor such as melanoma, head and neck, liver or kidney cancer.

This chain joins TRBV5-1 and TRBJ2-1; 7 bases fit TRBD1. V shed 1 base and J 1 base; nucleotides not matched to a gene: 5. CDR3 length equals 16 residues. Looked up from germline, CDR1 is SGHRS and CDR2 is YFSETQ. The CDR3: CASSLTLDRSYNEQFF. CDR3 nucleotides: TGCGCCAGCAGCTTGACACTGGACAGGTCCTACAATGAGCAGTTCTTC.

This chain joins TRBV7-2 and TRBJ1-1; the D is unclear. CDR3 size: 12 residues. V was cut by 3 bases and J by 8 bases, with 10 bases left in between. Germline CDR1 and CDR2: SGHTA and FQGNSA. CDR3 residues: CASSFMAAEAFF. CDR3 nucleotides: TGTGCCAGCAGCTTCATGGCGGCGGAAGCTTTCTTT.

This rearrangement joins TRBV18 to TRBJ2-7; the D gene could be TRBD1 or TRBD2 (6 bases each). CDR3 length: 14 amino acids. The V end lost 0 bases, the J end lost 6 bases, and 12 bases lay between the germline ends. Germline V lookup: CDR1 KGHSH, CDR2 LQKENI. The chain's CDR3 is CASSPPVRGGEQYF. The CDR3 DNA reads as TGTGCCAGCTCACCACCGGTCAGGGGAGGCGAGCAGTACTTC.

Only a few counts were recorded for this clone. This rearrangement joins TRBV4-2 to TRBJ1-4; no definite D call. Germline CDR1 and CDR2: LGHNA and YNFKEQ. The CDR3 sequence is 14 residues long. Trimming left V 0 bases short and J 3 bases short, with 5 bases between. The CDR3 DNA is TGTGCCAGCAGCCAAGATTACGCTAATGAAAAACTGTTTTTT. Translation: CASSQDYANEKLFF.

The rearrangement links TRBV4-1 to TRBJ1-5; TRBD1 is a possible D gene (5 bases). The CDR3 sequence is 19 residues long. Between the trimmed V and J ends, which lost 2 bases and 0 bases, there was a span of 20 bases. The germline V gene encodes CDR1 MGHRA and CDR2 YSYEKL. CDR3 nucleotides: TGCGCCAGCAGCCAACTGTTTCACGCAGGGCTTTATAGCAATCAGCCCCAGCATTTT. Protein sequence: CASSQLFHAGLYSNQPQHF.